This passage covers 20 T cell receptor beta chains from one sample sequenced in a study of ipilimumab plus nivolumab after autologous stem cell transplantation. Clones were read by immunoSEQ multiplex PCR, and TCRdb kept only the in-frame ones, dropping some. Among 40,000 to 45,000 clones listed, around 92% were seen once. Sequencing used PBMCs, obtained in a trial of ipilimumab plus nivolumab as post-transplant consolidation. These receptors came from a male donor with multiple myeloma.

The CDR3: CASSHHRDRGLVLYGYTF. The CDR3 DNA reads TGCGCCAGCAGCCACCACCGGGACAGGGGGCTGGTACTCTATGGCTACACCTTC. This chain joins TRBV4-3 and TRBJ1-2, with 12 bases matching TRBD1. The junction had 12 bases not matched to a gene; V was cut back by 3 bases and J by 4 bases. This CDR3 has 18 residues. From germline, CDR1 is LGHNA and CDR2 YSLEER.

This chain connects TRBV14 to TRBJ2-2; 14 nucleotides agree with TRBD2. The germline CDR1 and CDR2 sequences are SGHDN and FVKESK. With 1 base clipped from V and 0 bases from J, the junction kept 13 bases outside the gene matches. This CDR3 region has 22 residues. CDR3 in amino acids: CASSQALYRLAGGLTNTGELFF. The DNA for the CDR3 is TGTGCCAGCAGCCAAGCCCTCTACCGACTAGCGGGGGGGCTAACGAACACCGGGGAGCTGTTTTTT.

The chain recombines TRBV5-6 with TRBJ2-6; D gene unclear. CDR1 and CDR2 (germline): SGHDT, YYEEEE. The CDR3 extends over 15 amino acids. V lost 0 bases and J lost 1, with 5 bases in between. The CDR3 DNA reads as TGTGCCAGCAGCTTGGACCCGTCTGGGGCCAACGTCCTGACTTTC. Its translation is CASSLDPSGANVLTF.

The chain's CDR3 is CASSAGIQETQYF. The CDR3 DNA reads as TGTGCCAGCTCCGCAGGGATCCAAGAGACCCAGTACTTC. The rearrangement joins TRBV18 to TRBJ2-5; D may be TRBD1 (5 bases). Germline V gives CDR1 KGHSH, CDR2 LQKENI. The length of the CDR3 is 13 residues. V gave up 6 bases and J gave up 1 base, with 9 bases separating them.

This chain connects TRBV2 to TRBJ1-2; D perhaps matches TRBD1 (6 bases). CDR1 and CDR2 (germline): SNHLY, FYNNEI. V was shortened by 6 bases and J by 3 bases, with 14 bases between the two germline ends. The length of the CDR3 is 14 residues. CDR3 loop: CASSLSTGDYGYTF. The CDR3 DNA sequence: TGTGCCAGCAGCTTGTCGACAGGTGACTATGGCTACACCTTC.

The chain employs TRBV27 and TRBJ2-3; 9 bases align to TRBD2. This CDR3 is built from 15 residues. CDR1 is MNHEY and CDR2 is SMNVEV in the germline V gene (reference sequence). J gave up 4 bases and V 3 bases, and 5 bases lay outside the gene matches. CDR3 loop: CASSFRGGVADTQYF. DNA of the CDR3: TGTGCCAGCAGTTTCCGCGGGGGGGTTGCAGATACGCAGTATTTT.

The chain combines TRBV9 with TRBJ1-6; D is unresolved. Germline assignment: CDR1 SGDLS and CDR2 YYNGEE. CDR3 length equals 13 residues. The V end was cut by 0 bases, the J end by 7 bases, with 5 bases between. Here the CDR3 DNA reads TGTGCCAGCAGCGTAGAAGGGAATTCACCCCTCCACTTT. Translating it yields CASSVEGNSPLHF. Full variable domain (rest looked up from reference TRBV9 and TRBJ1-6): DSGVTQTPKHLITATGQRVTLRCSPRSGDLSVYWYQQSLDQGLQFLIQYYNGEERAKGNILERFSAQQFPDLHSELNLSSLELGDSALYFCASSVEGNSPLHFGNGTRLTVT.

This rearrangement joins TRBV6-6 to TRBJ2-7, with 7 nucleotides matching TRBD2. The germline gives CDR1 MNHNY, CDR2 SVGAGI (reference sequence). This CDR3 region has 14 residues. The junction had 6 bases not matched to a gene; V was cut back by 2 bases and J by 5 bases. The CDR3 loop is CASSYAGLTHEQYF. In DNA, the CDR3 is TGTGCCAGCAGTTACGCGGGACTAACCCACGAGCAGTACTTC.

V and J are TRBV5-1 and TRBJ2-7; D possibly corresponds to TRBD1 (6 bases). The CDR3 sequence is 14 residues long. Germline values: CDR1 SGHRS, CDR2 YFSETQ. The germline V and J ends were trimmed by 4 bases and 7 bases, with 18 bases remaining between them. The CDR3 bases are TGCGCCAGCAGCGGGTCCAGGGACACAAGGGAGCAGTACTTC. Its protein is CASSGSRDTREQYF.

The V and J genes are TRBV4-1 and TRBJ2-7; perhaps D is TRBD1 or TRBD2 (5 bases each). The germline V gene has CDR1 MGHRA and CDR2 YSYEKL. CDR3 length equals 14 residues. V was cut by 3 bases and J by 4 bases, with 13 bases left in between. The DNA of the CDR3 is TGCGCCAGCAGCCATAGCGTTCAGGGATACGAGCAGTACTTC. Its translation: CASSHSVQGYEQYF.

The chain combines TRBV5-1 with TRBJ2-7; 8 bases align to TRBD1. V was pared by 1 base and J by 1 base, with 4 bases of the junction left unmatched. There are 15 residues in the CDR3. The germline V gene encodes CDR1 SGHRS and CDR2 YFSETQ. CDR3 coding DNA: TGCGCCAGCAGCTTGAACCAGGGGGCATCCTACGAGCAGTACTTC. It codes for CASSLNQGASYEQYF.

V usage is TRBV11-2 and J usage is TRBJ1-1; D perhaps matches TRBD1 (6 bases). This CDR3 spans 12 amino acids. Germline CDR1 and CDR2: SGHAT and FQNNGV. The V end lost 5 bases, the J end lost 6 bases, and 10 bases lay between the germline ends. The CDR3 is CASSQRTAEAFF. The CDR3 coding sequence is TGTGCCAGCAGCCAGAGGACAGCTGAAGCTTTCTTT. The whole variable domain, filled in from reference TRBV11-2 and TRBJ1-1, reads EAGVAQSPRYKIIEKRQSVAFWCNPISGHATLYWYQQILGQGPKLLIQFQNNGVVDDSQLPKDRFSAERLKGVDSTLKIQPAKLEDSAVYLCASSQRTAEAFFGQGTRLTVV.

The chain carries TRBV4-3 and TRBJ1-5, with D perhaps TRBD1 (5 bases). CDR3 length: 13 residues. Looked up from germline, CDR1 is LGHNA and CDR2 is YSLEER. Trimming removed 1 base at V and 7 bases at J, with 8 bases between. The CDR3 region has the DNA TGCGCCAGCAGCCAAGGATGGGGCCAGCCCCAGCATTTT. Protein: CASSQGWGQPQHF.

The chain joins TRBV27 to TRBJ1-1; possibly TRBD1 for D (6 bases). Germline lookup yields CDR1 MNHEY and CDR2 SMNVEV (reference sequence). The CDR3 has 14 residues. The V and J ends lost 4 bases and 1 base respectively, with 10 bases between them. In DNA form, the CDR3 reads TGTGCCAGCAGTTGGGGGCGCGGGAACACTGAAGCTTTCTTT. Residues: CASSWGRGNTEAFF.

In this sample, this clone turned up once. The V and J genes are TRBV20-1 and TRBJ2-4; 7 nucleotides agree with TRBD1. This CDR3 region has 10 residues. Germline values: CDR1 DFQATT, CDR2 SNEGSKA (reference sequence). The ends lost 5 bases at V and 13 bases at J; junction bases unmatched: 5. The CDR3 sequence: CSAVEDRQYF. The CDR3 nucleotides read TGCAGTGCTGTTGAGGACAGGCAGTACTTC.

The CDR3 sequence: CASRSGGVGQPQHF. DNA of the CDR3: TGTGCCAGCAGGTCGGGGGGAGTTGGTCAGCCCCAGCATTTT. The gene calls are TRBV28 and TRBJ1-5; maybe TRBD1 (5 bases). Germline CDR1 MDHEN, CDR2 SYDVKM. The V and J ends lost 6 bases and 6 bases respectively, with 15 bases between them. The CDR3 length is 14 residues.

The V and J genes are TRBV20-1 and TRBJ1-1; D not resolved. This CDR3 comprises 11 residues. Deletions cut 6 bases from V and 2 bases from J, with 7 bases between. Germline values: CDR1 DFQATT, CDR2 SNEGSKA (reference sequence). CDR3 in amino acids: CSAWGNTEAFF. The CDR3 region has the DNA TGCAGTGCGTGGGGAAACACTGAAGCTTTCTTT.

V usage is TRBV19 and J usage is TRBJ1-5; D might be TRBD1 (5 bases). The germline CDR1 and CDR2 sequences are LNHDA and SQIVND (reference sequence). This CDR3 is 13 amino acids long. The germline V and J ends were trimmed by 3 bases and 5 bases, with 8 bases remaining between them. The CDR3 DNA reads TGTGCCAGTAGTATGAGAGGGGATCAGCCCCAGCATTTT. Protein product: CASSMRGDQPQHF.

The chain has TRBV30 and TRBJ1-5; no clear D. Germline CDR1 GTSNPN, CDR2 SVGIG (reference sequence). This CDR3 is built from 15 residues. V was cut by 1 base and J by 1 base, with 11 bases left in between. CDR3 coding DNA: TGTGCCTGGAGTGCTGTCGGGGTCAGCAATCAGCCCCAGCATTTT. Amino acid sequence: CAWSAVGVSNQPQHF.

The V and J genes are TRBV28 and TRBJ1-2, with D unresolved. V shed 4 bases and J shed 5 bases, with 17 bases lying between them. CDR1 MDHEN and CDR2 SYDVKM come from the germline V gene. There are 15 residues in the CDR3. CDR3 nucleotide sequence: TGTGCCAGCAGTTCCCCTCCGGGAACAAATTATGGCTACACCTTC. Protein: CASSSPPGTNYGYTF.